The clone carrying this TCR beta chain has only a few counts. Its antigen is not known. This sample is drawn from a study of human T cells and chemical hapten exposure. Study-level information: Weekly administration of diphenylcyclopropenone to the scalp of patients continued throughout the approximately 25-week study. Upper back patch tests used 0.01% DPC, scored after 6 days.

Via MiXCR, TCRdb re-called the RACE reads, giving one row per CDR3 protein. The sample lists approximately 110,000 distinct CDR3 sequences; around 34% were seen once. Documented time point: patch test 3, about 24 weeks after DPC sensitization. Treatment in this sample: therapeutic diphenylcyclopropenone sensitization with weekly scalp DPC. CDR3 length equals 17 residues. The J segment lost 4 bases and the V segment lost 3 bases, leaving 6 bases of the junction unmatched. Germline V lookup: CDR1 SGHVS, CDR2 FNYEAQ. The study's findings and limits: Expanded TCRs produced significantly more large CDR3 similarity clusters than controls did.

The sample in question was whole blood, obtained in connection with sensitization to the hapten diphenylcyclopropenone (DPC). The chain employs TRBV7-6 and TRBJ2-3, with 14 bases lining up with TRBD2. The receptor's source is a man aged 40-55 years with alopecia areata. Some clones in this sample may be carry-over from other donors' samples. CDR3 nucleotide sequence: TGTGCCAGCAGCTTGGGACTAGCGGGAGTCTTGTCAGATACGCAGTATTTT. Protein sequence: CASSLGLAGVLSDTQYF. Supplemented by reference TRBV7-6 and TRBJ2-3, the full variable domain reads GAGVSQSPRYKVTKRGQDVALRCDPISGHVSLYWYRQALGQGPEFLTYFNYEAQQDKSGLPNDRFSAERPEGSISTLTIQRTEQRDSAMYRCASSLGLAGVLSDTQYFGPGTRLTVL.